These 27 T cell receptor beta chains share one sample of origin, sequenced in a study of shared clonotypes between healthy human individuals (dated by TCRdb to 2018 to 2020). Libraries came from the immunoSEQ multiplex PCR assay. TCRdb provides this immuneACCESS table in a form limited to in-frame rearrangements. Some clones are lacking; in checked studies, under half of them reflect an unresolved V gene, and why the rest are absent is not known. A total of some 790,000 clones appear in this sample, roughly two thirds of them only once. More than 1.5% of the sample is taken by the ten largest. The sample taken for sequencing was memory CD4+ T cells sorted from blood. According to the study, the label for this sample's cell subset or site signals: CD45RA-negative fraction. The receptor set was obtained from a woman in her thirties in good health.

The J gene is TRBJ1-5, the V gene TRBV28, with D possibly TRBD1 on 5 matching bases. The CDR3 runs to 15 residues. The germline V and J ends were trimmed by 2 bases and 4 bases, with 12 bases remaining between them. CDR1 and CDR2 from the germline V gene are MDHEN and SYDVKM. This CDR3 is CASSLHQGRNQPQHF. The CDR3 DNA is TGTGCCAGCAGTTTACACCAGGGAAGGAATCAGCCCCAGCATTTT. Full variable domain (remainder filled in from reference TRBV28 and TRBJ1-5): DVKVTQSSRYLVKRTGEKVFLECVQDMDHENMFWYRQDPGLGLRLIYFSYDVKMKEKGDIPEGYSVSREKKERFSLILESASTNQTSMYLCASSLHQGRNQPQHFGDGTRLSIL.

The V call is TRBV2, the J call TRBJ2-2; D gene unclear. Trimming removed 7 bases from V and 7 bases from J, with 10 bases in between. The CDR3 has 12 amino acids. Germline CDR1 reads SNHLY; CDR2 reads FYNNEI. CDR3 DNA: TGTGCCAGCATGTGGGATATCGGGGAGCTGTTTTTT. Translating gives CASMWDIGELFF.

The DNA of the CDR3 is TGTGCCAGCAGCCCGTATCACAGTTACACTGAAGCTTTCTTT. This encodes CASSPYHSYTEAFF. The chain joins TRBV14 to TRBJ1-1; D call uncertain. Looked up from germline, CDR1 is SGHDN and CDR2 is FVKESK. The CDR3 spans 14 residues. Deletions cut 4 bases from V and 3 bases from J, with 12 bases between.

In the case of this clone: Different DNA sequences within this sample yield the same CDR3. The chain couples TRBV18 to TRBJ1-2; tentatively, D is TRBD1 (6 bases). The CDR3 loop spans 13 amino acids. Germline CDR1 reads KGHSH; CDR2 reads LQKENI. V lost 3 bases, J lost 2 bases, and 7 bases lay in between. The CDR3 DNA reads TGTGCCAGCTCACCCGGGGGCAACTATGGCTACACCTTC. This gives the protein CASSPGGNYGYTF.

This clone was observed a handful of times. The chain combines TRBV6-6 with TRBJ2-5, with D hard to call. The CDR3 loop spans 13 amino acids. Per the germline V gene, CDR1 is MNHNY and CDR2 is SVGAGI (reference sequence). V was trimmed by 5 bases and J by 1 base, leaving 8 bases between them. For the CDR3, the DNA is TGTGCCAGCAGTCTACCTGTCCAAGAGACCCAGTACTTC. This gives the protein CASSLPVQETQYF.

The DNA for the CDR3 is TGTGCCAGCAGCCAAGATGTCTCCGGGAACACTGAAGCTTTCTTT. Translated, it gives CASSQDVSGNTEAFF. V gene TRBV4-2 combines with J gene TRBJ1-1, with D hard to call. Trimming cost V 0 bases and J 1 base, with 9 bases left between them. The CDR3 has 15 amino acids. Germline V CDR1 and CDR2: LGHNA, YNFKEQ.

The sample holds a few counts of this clone. The genes are TRBV5-1 and TRBJ2-1; D unclear. The CDR3 extends over 15 amino acids. The V end lost 0 bases, the J end lost 2 bases, and 9 bases lay between the germline ends. Germline assignment: CDR1 SGHRS and CDR2 YFSETQ. This chain's CDR3 is CASSLDFVAYNEQFF. CDR3 nucleotides: TGCGCCAGCAGCTTGGACTTTGTCGCCTACAATGAGCAGTTCTTC.

This chain joins TRBV7-9 and TRBJ1-1; D unresolved. The CDR3 has 16 residues. The V end lost 5 bases, the J end lost 1 base, and 17 bases lay between the germline ends. Germline V gene sequence: CDR1 SEHNR, CDR2 FQNEAQ (reference sequence). The CDR3 region has the DNA TGTGCCAGCAGCAAGATGGCGGGATCCCCGAACACTGAAGCTTTCTTT. Amino acids: CASSKMAGSPNTEAFF.

This chain uses TRBV7-6 with TRBJ1-1; D gene unclear. Trimming took off 5 bases at V and 1 base at J, with 11 bases between the two ends. CDR1 and CDR2 from the germline V gene are SGHVS and FNYEAQ. The CDR3 sequence is 14 residues long. CDR3 in DNA: TGTGCCAGCAGCCAACAAGCAGCGAACACTGAAGCTTTCTTT. Encoded protein: CASSQQAANTEAFF.

This chain uses TRBV6-1 with TRBJ2-2; maybe TRBD1 (6 bases). The V gene lost 6 bases and the J gene lost 5 bases, with 16 bases spanning the gap. The CDR3 runs to 15 residues. From germline, CDR1 is MNHNS and CDR2 SASEGT. The CDR3: CASRGNRVWTGELFF. For the CDR3, the DNA is TGTGCCAGCAGGGGAAACAGGGTTTGGACCGGGGAGCTGTTTTTT.

The rearrangement uses TRBV19 and TRBJ2-7; maybe TRBD1 (5 bases). This CDR3 contains 13 residues. Germline V gives CDR1 LNHDA, CDR2 SQIVND (reference sequence). V shed 5 bases and J shed 4 bases, with 12 bases lying between them. The DNA of the CDR3 is TGTGCCAGTAGTCAGGACAACCCTTACGAGCAGTACTTC. Protein sequence: CASSQDNPYEQYF.

The rearrangement links TRBV27 to TRBJ2-5; D remains unclear. The J call may be mistaken, given a closer DNA end match to TRBJ2-7. Germline CDR1 MNHEY, CDR2 SMNVEV (reference sequence). The CDR3 is 16 residues long. The CDR3 region is CASSLRFVGSSYEQYF. The DNA of the CDR3 is TGTGCCAGCAGTTTAAGGTTTGTGGGTTCTTCCTACGAGCAGTACTTC.

The DNA for the CDR3 is TGTGCCAGCAGACAGAGAGGGGAAAAACTGTTTTTT. The encoded protein is CASRQRGEKLFF. The chain uses TRBV28 and TRBJ1-4; D uncertain. Trimming took off 6 bases at V and 8 bases at J, with 10 bases between the two ends. The CDR3 is made up of 12 amino acids. The germline CDR1 and CDR2 sequences are MDHEN and SYDVKM.

The chain recombines TRBV5-1 with TRBJ2-1; D is uncertain. V gave up 0 bases and J gave up 4 bases, with 11 bases separating them. The CDR3 spans 15 residues. CDR1 is SGHRS and CDR2 is YFSETQ in the germline V gene. CDR3 residues: CASSLDRPEYNEQFF. CDR3 nucleotides: TGCGCCAGCAGCTTGGACCGCCCAGAATACAATGAGCAGTTCTTC.

This clone was observed a handful of times. J is TRBJ2-5 and V is TRBV28; TRBD2 might be the D (7 bases). The CDR3 runs 14 residues. The germline V gene encodes CDR1 MDHEN and CDR2 SYDVKM. Trimming removed 6 bases at V and 5 bases at J, with 16 bases between. The CDR3 coding sequence is TGTGCCAGCAGACTCCCGGGGGGCGCGGAGACCCAGTACTTC. Protein: CASRLPGGAETQYF.

This clone was detected only a few times. The chain joins TRBV19 to TRBJ2-1; TRBD2 agrees at 10 bases. CDR1 and CDR2 (germline): LNHDA, SQIVND (reference sequence). The CDR3 consists of 15 residues. Trimming took 5 bases from V and 4 from J; bases not matched to a gene: 5. The CDR3 is CASSDSGRRYNEQFF. The CDR3 DNA reads TGTGCCAGTAGTGATAGCGGGAGGAGGTACAATGAGCAGTTCTTC.

The rearrangement links TRBV5-1 to TRBJ1-6, with D possibly TRBD1 on 5 matching bases. Trimming shortened V by 4 bases and J by 7 bases, and 12 bases separated the two germline ends. CDR3 size: 14 residues. Germline loops: CDR1 SGHRS, CDR2 YFSETQ. The CDR3 reads CASSEGTENSPLHF. The CDR3 DNA sequence: TGCGCCAGCAGCGAAGGGACGGAGAATTCACCCCTCCACTTT.

The V gene is TRBV12-5, the J gene TRBJ2-1; 15 positions agree with TRBD2. V was clipped by 1 base and J by 10 bases; unmatched bases: 5. This CDR3 has 16 residues. Germline CDR1 and CDR2: LGHNT and FRNRAP. CDR3 residues: CASGLGTSGRAVEQFF. The CDR3 coding sequence is TGTGCTAGTGGTTTGGGGACTAGCGGGAGGGCCGTAGAGCAGTTCTTC.

V gene TRBV7-2 combines with J gene TRBJ1-5; maybe TRBD1 (6 bases). The CDR3 is 15 residues long. Germline V CDR1 and CDR2: SGHTA, FQGNSA. Trimming shortened V by 8 bases and J by 4 bases, and 18 bases separated the two germline ends. The chain's CDR3 is CASRSTGTPNQPQHF. The CDR3 region has the DNA TGTGCCAGCCGATCAACCGGGACACCAAATCAGCCCCAGCATTTT.

This chain joins TRBV28 and TRBJ2-5, with 12 bases that match TRBD2. The CDR3 has 15 residues. Germline V gives CDR1 MDHEN, CDR2 SYDVKM. V dropped 5 bases and J dropped 11; count of bases not matched to a gene: 12. DNA for the CDR3: TGTGCCAGCAGTCCCACGGGGACTAGCGGGCTATATCAGTACTTC. This codes for CASSPTGTSGLYQYF.

The rearrangement links TRBV5-1 to TRBJ2-5; a possible D gene is TRBD2 (6 bases). Germline assignment: CDR1 SGHRS and CDR2 YFSETQ. CDR3 size: 15 residues. V shed 1 base and J shed 1 base, with 11 bases lying between them. CDR3 nucleotides: TGCGCCAGCAGCTTGAGGGGAGGCCCCCAAGAGACCCAGTACTTC. This encodes CASSLRGGPQETQYF.

This chain connects TRBV7-2 to TRBJ2-3; D possibly corresponds to TRBD1 (6 bases). This CDR3 comprises 16 residues. Germline CDR1 and CDR2: SGHTA and FQGNSA. V was pared by 5 bases and J by 2 bases, with 17 bases between. The CDR3 DNA follows: TGTGCCAGCAGCCCTAGGCCCGGACAGCCCACAGATACGCAGTATTTT. Translating gives CASSPRPGQPTDTQYF.

This clone was seen once. CDR3 bases: TGTGCCTGGAGCGCCGGGGCCAATGAGCAGTTCTTC. Amino acids: CAWSAGANEQFF. The V gene is TRBV30, the J gene TRBJ2-1; D might be TRBD1 or TRBD2, each matching 5 bases. The CDR3 spans 12 residues. In germline, CDR1 is GTSNPN, CDR2 SVGIG (reference sequence). V was shortened by 3 bases and J by 6 bases, with 9 bases between the two germline ends.

This chain uses TRBV18 with TRBJ2-1; tentatively, D is TRBD2 (5 bases). Germline values: CDR1 KGHSH, CDR2 LQKENI. The CDR3 sequence is 15 residues long. Trimming cost V 6 bases and J 7 bases, with 19 bases left between them. The CDR3 loop is CASSRSLAEDNEQFF. DNA for the CDR3: TGTGCCAGCTCCCGCTCTCTGGCGGAGGATAATGAGCAGTTCTTC.

This chain joins TRBV5-1 and TRBJ1-2; the D gene is possibly TRBD1 (6 bases). Germline CDR1 and CDR2: SGHRS and YFSETQ. Trimming took off 2 bases at V and 8 bases at J, with 10 bases between the two ends. The CDR3 covers 12 residues. The CDR3 DNA is TGCGCCAGCAGCTTAGGGGGAAAGGGCTACACCTTC. This codes for CASSLGGKGYTF. Supplemented by reference TRBV5-1 and TRBJ1-2, the full variable domain reads KAGVTQTPRYLIKTRGQQVTLSCSPISGHRSVSWYQQTPGQGLQFLFEYFSETQRNKGNFPGRFSGRQFSNSRSEMNVSTLELGDSALYLCASSLGGKGYTFGSGTRLTVV.

This sequence joins TRBV28 and TRBJ1-1; no clear D gene. The CDR3 runs to 17 residues. V was pared by 2 bases and J by 6 bases, with 22 bases between. Per the germline V gene, CDR1 is MDHEN and CDR2 is SYDVKM. The CDR3: CASSLPLLQVGRPEAFF. DNA for the CDR3: TGTGCCAGCAGTTTACCACTCCTGCAGGTTGGGCGCCCTGAAGCTTTCTTT.

The chain combines TRBV19 with TRBJ2-6, with D perhaps matching TRBD2 (6 bases). CDR3 length equals 18 residues. CDR1 LNHDA and CDR2 SQIVND come from the germline V gene (reference sequence). Trimming pared 6 bases from V and 0 bases from J, leaving 18 bases between. CDR3 residues: CASRRLFQGGSGANVLTF. The CDR3 DNA follows: TGTGCCAGTAGGCGACTATTTCAGGGAGGCTCTGGGGCCAACGTCCTGACTTTC.